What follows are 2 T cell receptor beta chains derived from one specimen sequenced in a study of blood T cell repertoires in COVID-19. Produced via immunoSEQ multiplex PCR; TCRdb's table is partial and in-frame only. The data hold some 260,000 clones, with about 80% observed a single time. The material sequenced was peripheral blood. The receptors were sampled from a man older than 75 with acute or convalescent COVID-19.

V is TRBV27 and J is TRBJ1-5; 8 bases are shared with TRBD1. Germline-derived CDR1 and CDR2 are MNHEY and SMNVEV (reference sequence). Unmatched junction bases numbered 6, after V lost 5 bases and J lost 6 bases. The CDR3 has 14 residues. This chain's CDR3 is CASSDRTGSQPQHF. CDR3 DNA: TGTGCCAGCAGTGACCGGACAGGGAGTCAGCCCCAGCATTTT.

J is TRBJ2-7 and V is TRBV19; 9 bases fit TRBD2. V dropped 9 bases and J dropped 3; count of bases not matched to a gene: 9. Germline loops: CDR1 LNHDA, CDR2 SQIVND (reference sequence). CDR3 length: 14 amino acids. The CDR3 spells CASRSGGSNYEQYF. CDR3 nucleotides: TGTGCCAGCCGTAGCGGGGGTAGCAACTACGAGCAGTACTTC.